This T cell receptor (beta chain) came from a study of T cell clonotyping in hematopoietic cell transplantation. Trimming removed 0 bases from V and 0 bases from J, with 12 bases in between. Germline V CDR1 and CDR2: ENHRY, SYGVKD. The CDR3 is 16 amino acids. Study-level findings and limits: After transplant, recipient diversity fell while pathologically expanded clonotypes grew through day 180.

This table comes from immunoSEQ multiplex PCR, and its TCRdb copy is limited to in-frame clones, with some not included. The sample includes under 9,000 clones, less than 70% of them seen just once. The count of this clone is one. Antigen unknown. At the DNA level, this CDR3 is encoded by other sequences in the same sample as well. The V gene is TRBV10-3, the J gene TRBJ2-7; D tentatively reads TRBD1 or TRBD2 (5 bases each). Material: peripheral blood mononuclear cells, obtained 100 days after allogeneic stem cell transplant. The sequence was collected from a male patient aged 55-69 years who had an allogeneic stem cell transplant from an unrelated donor, so the T cells may come from the graft donor. Some clones in this sample may be carry-over from other donors' samples. CDR3 region: CAISESRGSLSYEQYF. CDR3 bases: TGTGCCATCAGTGAGTCCCGGGGCAGTCTCTCCTACGAGCAGTACTTC.